This record covers a single TCR beta chain. Original processing methods: The authors estimated nucleated cell counts from reference gene primer amplification. Generated by immunoSEQ multiplex PCR, the TCRdb table keeps only in-frame clones and is missing some. From that table come the V and J calls and clone size; the DNA was used to work out D and trimming. The profile shows a few hundred thousand clones, roughly 84% of them singletons. The CDR3 length is 13 residues. Germline CDR1 is SGHRS and CDR2 is YFSETQ. Trimming pared 4 bases from V and 4 bases from J, leaving 8 bases between. This sample was taken from a study of blood T cell repertoires in COVID-19. Study at large: Samples representing acute and convalescent COVID-19 were sourced from the United States, Italy and Spain. PBMCs, B-cell-depleted T cells, or T cells were the source of the cDNA or gDNA that made up the material.

This TCR came from a human donor in a cohort sampled during active COVID-19. The gene calls are TRBV5-1 and TRBJ1-4; tentative D call: TRBD1 (5 bases). Sequencing was done on a sample of peripheral blood. Written as DNA, the CDR3 is TGCGCCAGCAGCCTCGGACATAATGAAAAACTGTTTTTT. Its protein is CASSLGHNEKLFF.